The sequence of this T cell receptor beta chain was determined in a study of blood T cell repertoires in COVID-19. For the study at large: The United States, Italy and Spain provided the acute and convalescent COVID-19 samples.

Participants had their cohort set by participant-reported clinical history. Cohort 3 recovery required two negative PCRs, clearance, or symptom resolution. Data came from immunoSEQ multiplex PCR; TCRdb stores just in-frame clones and leaves some out. The sample yields 230,000 or so clones, around 82% seen once. This CDR3 has 16 amino acids. J lost 6 bases, V lost 0 bases, and 6 bases had no gene match. Germline V gene sequence: CDR1 KGHSH, CDR2 LQKENI. This sequence was found in a man between 45 and 60 years old who had recovered from COVID-19. The V call is TRBV18, the J call TRBJ2-2; 8 nucleotides line up with TRBD2. The sequenced sample was PBMCs or T cells enriched from blood (not recorded which). CDR3 in DNA: TGTGCCAGCTCACCACCCCGCGGGGGGTTGGCCGGGGAGCTGTTTTTT. Translated, it gives CASSPPRGGLAGELFF.